What follows are 26 T cell receptor beta chains derived from one specimen sequenced in a study of T cell responses to AZD1222 COVID-19 vaccine. Generated by immunoSEQ multiplex PCR, the TCRdb table keeps only in-frame clones and is missing some. The repertoire has about 110,000 clones, about 82% of them found once; the top ten carry about 3.5%. This material consisted of peripheral blood, taken on day 0 of AZD1222 vaccination. All receptors derive from an adult in good health.

The V and J genes are TRBV4-2 and TRBJ2-2; D possibly corresponds to TRBD2 (6 bases). V lost 3 bases and J 0 bases, leaving 17 bases between the germline ends. The germline V gene encodes CDR1 LGHNA and CDR2 YNFKEQ. There are 18 residues in the CDR3. The CDR3: CASSQGGPLVPNTGELFF. CDR3 sequence (DNA): TGTGCCAGCAGCCAGGGGGGACCACTCGTCCCGAACACCGGGGAGCTGTTTTTT.

V is TRBV7-2 and J is TRBJ1-3, with 7 bases lining up with TRBD1. The V segment lost 4 bases and the J segment 1 base; nucleotides outside the gene matches: 7. The CDR3 totals 16 residues. Germline lookup yields CDR1 SGHTA and CDR2 FQGNSA. For the CDR3, the DNA is TGTGCCAGCAGCTGGCAAGGACAGGAGTCTGGAAACACCATATATTTT. Translated: CASSWQGQESGNTIYF.

CDR3 loop: CASSPLDSPQPQHF. The CDR3 nucleotides are TGTGCCAGCTCACCATTGGACAGTCCTCAGCCCCAGCATTTT. The V gene is TRBV18, the J gene TRBJ1-5, with a tentative D call TRBD1 (6 bases). There are 14 residues in the CDR3. CDR1 is KGHSH and CDR2 is LQKENI in the germline V gene. Trimming cost V 2 bases and J 6 bases, with 11 bases left between them.

J is TRBJ1-3 and V is TRBV28; the D gene is possibly TRBD1 (6 bases). The CDR3 has 18 amino acids. Germline V gene lookup returns CDR1 MDHEN and CDR2 SYDVKM. The V end was cut by 1 base, the J end by 0 bases, with 16 bases between. The CDR3 coding sequence is TGTGCCAGCAGTTTATCCTCGGCAGGGGCGAGCTCTGGAAACACCATATATTTT. Translating it yields CASSLSSAGASSGNTIYF.

The chain combines TRBV9 with TRBJ1-6; D remains ambiguous. The V end lost 0 bases, the J end lost 13 bases, and 14 bases lay between the germline ends. This CDR3 has 14 residues. Per the germline V gene, CDR1 is SGDLS and CDR2 is YYNGEE. CDR3 coding DNA: TGTGCCAGCAGCGTAGACCCCCTTAAATCTCCCCTCCACTTT. Amino acid sequence: CASSVDPLKSPLHF.

This chain joins TRBV6-5 and TRBJ1-1, with D unresolved. V lost 6 bases and J lost 1, with 9 bases in between. The CDR3 contains 13 residues. CDR1 and CDR2 (germline): MNHEY, SVGAGI. The CDR3: CASRHNKNTEAFF. CDR3 in DNA: TGTGCCAGCAGGCATAACAAGAACACTGAAGCTTTCTTT.

This chain links TRBV4-2 with TRBJ1-1; D possibly corresponds to TRBD1 (6 bases). Deletions cut 3 bases from V and 1 base from J, with 15 bases between. Looked up from germline, CDR1 is LGHNA and CDR2 is YNFKEQ. This CDR3 contains 16 residues. In nucleotides, the CDR3 is TGTGCCAGCAGCCAGGGGGCTTTTGAGTCGAACACTGAAGCTTTCTTT. It encodes CASSQGAFESNTEAFF.

This sequence joins TRBV6-5 and TRBJ2-1; TRBD1 aligns across 9 bases. Trimming cost V 8 bases and J 7 bases; bases outside gene matches: 12. Germline CDR1 reads MNHEY; CDR2 reads SVGAGI. The CDR3 totals 15 residues. DNA of the CDR3: TGTGCCAGCCGCTCACCGGGACAGGGTGCAAATGAGCAGTTCTTC. It specifies CASRSPGQGANEQFF.

The rearrangement uses TRBV9 and TRBJ1-1; D might be TRBD1 (5 bases). V dropped 6 bases and J dropped 1 base, with 13 bases sitting between them. CDR3 length: 14 residues. Germline loops: CDR1 SGDLS, CDR2 YYNGEE. CDR3 DNA: TGTGCCAGCACCTGGGGGGGAGCGAACACTGAAGCTTTCTTT. Amino acids: CASTWGGANTEAFF.

This clone was observed a single time. The V call is TRBV7-9, the J call TRBJ1-4; D is perhaps TRBD1 (5 bases). V was cut by 3 bases and J by 7 bases, with 9 bases left in between. Germline V gene data show CDR1 as SEHNR and CDR2 as FQNEAQ (reference sequence). CDR3 length equals 13 residues. The CDR3 loop reads CASSFAQGEKLFF. The CDR3 DNA sequence: TGTGCCAGCAGCTTTGCTCAGGGTGAAAAACTGTTTTTT.

The chain couples TRBV6-2 or TRBV6-3 to TRBJ2-7; 7 bases map to TRBD2. Germline CDR1 reads MNHEY; CDR2 reads SVGEGT. J was trimmed by 0 bases and V by 2 bases; bases with no gene match: 7. The CDR3 runs 16 residues. The CDR3 region is CASSYRPWEGSYEQYF. DNA of the CDR3: TGTGCCAGCAGTTACCGCCCGTGGGAGGGCTCCTACGAGCAGTACTTC.

Only a few counts were recorded for this clone. This chain links TRBV28 with TRBJ1-5; D is undetermined. The CDR3 spans 15 residues. Germline CDR1 MDHEN, CDR2 SYDVKM. Trimming took off 1 base at V and 7 bases at J, with 14 bases between the two ends. CDR3 in DNA: TGTGCCAGCAGTTTATATGGGGAGTTGGGGCAGCCCCAGCATTTT. Encoded protein: CASSLYGELGQPQHF.

This clone was found once. The chain carries TRBV11-2 and TRBJ1-5, with 7 bases lining up with TRBD1. Unmatched junction bases numbered 6, after V lost 6 bases and J lost 4 bases. From germline, CDR1 is SGHAT and CDR2 FQNNGV. This CDR3 comprises 14 residues. The CDR3 loop reads CASRTGSGNQPQHF. The CDR3 DNA sequence: TGTGCCAGCAGGACAGGGAGTGGAAATCAGCCCCAGCATTTT.

This chain joins TRBV7-2 and TRBJ2-1; the match to TRBD2 covers 10 bases. Trimming removed 5 bases from V and 7 bases from J; junction bases left unmatched: 11. Germline V gene lookup returns CDR1 SGHTA and CDR2 FQGNSA. This CDR3 comprises 16 residues. The CDR3 protein is CASSQRGGLALNEQFF. The CDR3 region has the DNA TGTGCCAGCAGCCAGCGGGGGGGACTAGCTTTGAATGAGCAGTTCTTC. The full variable domain, rest sourced from reference TRBV7-2 and TRBJ2-1, is GAGVSQSPSNKVTEKGKDVELRCDPISGHTALYWYRQSLGQGLEFLIYFQGNSAPDKSGLPSDRFSAERTGGSVSTLTIQRTQQEDSAVYLCASSQRGGLALNEQFFGPGTRLTVL.

The chain uses TRBV7-2 and TRBJ2-7; D is ambiguous. V lost 1 base and J 0 bases, leaving 7 bases between the germline ends. The CDR3 consists of 14 residues. CDR1 SGHTA and CDR2 FQGNSA come from the germline V gene. This chain's CDR3 is CASSLGASSYEQYF. The CDR3 DNA reads TGTGCCAGCAGCTTAGGAGCTAGCTCCTACGAGCAGTACTTC.

V and J are TRBV28 and TRBJ2-4, with D possibly being TRBD1 (6 bases). Trimming pared 6 bases from V and 2 bases from J, leaving 8 bases between. The CDR3 sequence is 13 residues long. In germline, CDR1 is MDHEN, CDR2 SYDVKM. CDR3 nucleotide sequence: TGTGCCAGCAGCCGGGACACCAAAAACATTCAGTACTTC. This gives the protein CASSRDTKNIQYF.

This chain uses TRBV11-3 with TRBJ1-3; tentatively, D is TRBD1 (5 bases). The germline gives CDR1 SGHNT, CDR2 YENEEA. With 5 bases removed from V and 7 bases from J, the gap between germline ends came to 18 bases. The CDR3 runs to 15 residues. CDR3: CASSPGTPPRNTIYF. The CDR3 DNA is TGTGCCAGCAGCCCGGGGACCCCCCCTAGGAACACCATATATTTT.

The CDR3, as DNA: TGTGCCAGCAAGGGGGGATTGGGATACTACAATGAGCAGTTCTTC. It specifies CASKGGLGYYNEQFF. The rearrangement joins TRBV28 to TRBJ2-1; D is perhaps TRBD1 or TRBD2 (6 bases each). The germline gives CDR1 MDHEN, CDR2 SYDVKM. Deletions cut 7 bases from V and 3 bases from J, with 16 bases between. The CDR3 totals 15 residues.

This clone is a singleton in its sample. This rearrangement joins TRBV5-1 to TRBJ1-6; no clear D. V was clipped by 7 bases and J by 7 bases, with 9 bases between them. Germline CDR1 and CDR2: SGHRS and YFSETQ. This CDR3 contains 12 residues. The CDR3: CASYKQNSPLHF. DNA of the CDR3: TGCGCCAGCTATAAGCAAAATTCACCCCTCCACTTT. Filled out from reference TRBV5-1 and TRBJ1-6, the complete variable domain reads KAGVTQTPRYLIKTRGQQVTLSCSPISGHRSVSWYQQTPGQGLQFLFEYFSETQRNKGNFPGRFSGRQFSNSRSEMNVSTLELGDSALYLCASYKQNSPLHFGNGTRLTVT.

The genes are TRBV5-4 and TRBJ1-2; the match to TRBD1 covers 7 bases. With V trimmed by 5 bases and J by 5 bases, 18 bases remained unmatched. Germline lookup yields CDR1 SGHNT and CDR2 YYREEE (reference sequence). This CDR3 is built from 17 residues. For the CDR3, the DNA is TGTGCCAGCAGGACCAGACAGGGTTCGGTTGGCGCTTATGGCTACACCTTC. Its translation: CASRTRQGSVGAYGYTF. The full variable domain, its missing parts supplied by reference TRBV5-4 and TRBJ1-2, is ETGVTQSPTHLIKTRGQQVTLRCSSQSGHNTVSWYQQALGQGPQFIFQYYREEENGRGNFPPRFSGLQFPNYSSELNVNALELDDSALYLCASRTRQGSVGAYGYTFGSGTRLTVV.

The table lists this clone with a few counts. J is TRBJ1-4 and V is TRBV5-4; TRBD1 matches at 7 bases. The ends lost 2 bases at V and 1 base at J; junction bases unmatched: 2. This CDR3 spans 15 amino acids. Per germline, CDR1 SGHNT and CDR2 YYREEE (reference sequence). CDR3: CASSFNRGTNEKLFF. CDR3 in DNA: TGTGCCAGCAGCTTTAACAGGGGAACTAATGAAAAACTGTTTTTT.

This clone was counted between two and nine times. CDR3 coding DNA: TGTGCCAGCAGCCAGGCCAAAGCTAACTATGGCTACACCTTC. Translated: CASSQAKANYGYTF. The chain employs TRBV3-1 (or the pseudogene TRBV3-2) and TRBJ1-2, with unresolved D. V dropped 3 bases and J dropped 0 bases, with 8 bases sitting between them. CDR3 length: 14 residues. Germline CDR1 LGHDT, CDR2 YNNKEL (reference sequence).

This chain uses TRBV5-1 with TRBJ1-5; 9 bases fit TRBD1. Germline trimming cut 4 bases from V and 4 bases from J; bases unmatched to any gene: 6. This CDR3 has 15 amino acids. Germline CDR1 is SGHRS and CDR2 is YFSETQ. CDR3 loop: CASSQGTGKNQPQHF. For the CDR3, the DNA is TGCGCCAGCAGCCAAGGGACAGGGAAGAATCAGCCCCAGCATTTT.

The chain recombines TRBV7-2 with TRBJ1-1; D not resolved. Deletions cut 4 bases from V and 0 bases from J, with 6 bases between. Germline CDR1 is SGHTA and CDR2 is FQGNSA. The CDR3 runs 13 residues. CDR3 DNA: TGTGCCAGCAGCTCCTCAATGAACACTGAAGCTTTCTTT. Translation: CASSSSMNTEAFF. The whole variable domain, filled in from reference TRBV7-2 and TRBJ1-1, reads GAGVSQSPSNKVTEKGKDVELRCDPISGHTALYWYRQSLGQGLEFLIYFQGNSAPDKSGLPSDRFSAERTGGSVSTLTIQRTQQEDSAVYLCASSSSMNTEAFFGQGTRLTVV.

V and J are TRBV9 and TRBJ2-3, with D hard to call. The CDR3 has 15 amino acids. V lost 0 bases and J 4 bases, leaving 12 bases between the germline ends. Germline CDR1 SGDLS, CDR2 YYNGEE. CDR3 nucleotide sequence: TGTGCCAGCAGCGTAGATAGTAAGGATTCAGATACGCAGTATTTT. Its translation: CASSVDSKDSDTQYF.

The chain links TRBV7-9 to TRBJ2-7; 7 bases are shared with TRBD1. Germline CDR1 reads SEHNR; CDR2 reads FQNEAQ (reference sequence). CDR3 length: 16 residues. Trimming took 4 bases from V and 4 from J; bases not matched to a gene: 13. The CDR3 bases are TGTGCCAGCAGCTCAACCCCCGGGACAGTAATATACGAGCAGTACTTC. This translates into CASSSTPGTVIYEQYF.